This TCR beta chain was retrieved from a study of cytomegalovirus exposure and HLA in healthy donors. The primer mix had 60 Vbeta and 13 Jbeta primers. How the authors handled the data: Around 10 million of the roughly 80 million unique TCR beta chains counted in a later analysis were shared. Using immunoSEQ multiplex PCR, the repertoire was profiled, and TCRdb retains in-frame clones only, with some absent. V, J and clone size are taken as reported in that table, and D and trimming were inferred from the DNA itself. The sample shows about 230,000 clones, over 70% of them seen only once. About this clone: Its antigen is as yet unknown.

Notes on the study in general: Several of the most significant clusters appeared linked to common viral pathogens, based on a later analysis.

The CDR3 spans 14 residues. Trimming left V 6 bases short and J 7 bases short, with 19 bases between. Germline CDR1 is SGHRS and CDR2 is YFSETQ. The gene calls are TRBV5-1 and TRBJ1-2; tentative D call: TRBD1 (5 bases). This clonotype originated in a woman in her sixties in good health and CMV-seropositive. Sequencing was performed on PBMCs. The CDR3 bases are TGCGCCAGCACCGATTCCCCGGGAGGGGTTGGCTACACCTTC. Translating gives CASTDSPGGVGYTF.